This T cell receptor beta chain was recovered during a study of blood T cell repertoires in COVID-19. Looking at the study overall: Collection of acute and convalescent COVID-19 samples took place in the United States, Italy and Spain. Sources were T cells, B-cell-depleted T cells, or PBMCs; the material itself was cDNA or gDNA.

Original handling: Reference gene primer amplification yielded estimated nucleated cell counts. Generated by immunoSEQ multiplex PCR, the TCRdb table keeps only in-frame clones and is missing some. The V and J calls and clone size come from that table; D and trimming were worked out from the DNA. The sample includes about 98,000 clones, 86% seen only once; the top ten take about 9.4%. Germline CDR1 is LGHNT and CDR2 is FRNRAP. The CDR3 spans 16 residues. J was trimmed by 4 bases and V by 6 bases; bases with no gene match: 13. The sequenced sample was peripheral blood. This TCR was recovered from a man in his fifties with acute or convalescent COVID-19. The genes are TRBV12-5 and TRBJ2-5, with 8 bases fitting TRBD2. The CDR3 region is CASGHDLGLAGETQYF. CDR3 nucleotide sequence: TGTGCTAGTGGCCACGATCTGGGGCTAGCGGGAGAGACCCAGTACTTC.